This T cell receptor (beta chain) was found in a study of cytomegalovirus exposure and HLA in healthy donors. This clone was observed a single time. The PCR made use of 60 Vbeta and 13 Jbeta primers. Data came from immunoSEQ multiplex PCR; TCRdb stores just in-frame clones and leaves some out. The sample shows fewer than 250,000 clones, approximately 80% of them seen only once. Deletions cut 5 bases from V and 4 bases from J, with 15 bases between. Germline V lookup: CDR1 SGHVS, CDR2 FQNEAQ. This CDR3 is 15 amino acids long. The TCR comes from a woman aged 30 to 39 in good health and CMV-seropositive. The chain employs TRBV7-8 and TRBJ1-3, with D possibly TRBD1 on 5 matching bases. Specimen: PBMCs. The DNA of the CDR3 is TGTGCCAGCAGCCCTATCGGCCAGGGAGGAAACACCATATATTTT. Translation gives CASSPIGQGGNTIYF.